The T cell receptor (beta chain) described here comes from a study of blood T cell repertoires in COVID-19. Background on the study: In each case, the material was cDNA or gDNA derived from T cells, B-cell-depleted T cells, or PBMCs.

The germline gives CDR1 LGHNT, CDR2 FRNRAP. J lost 1 base, V lost 1 base, and 0 bases had no gene match. The CDR3 sequence is 14 residues long. The table came from immunoSEQ multiplex PCR; TCRdb's copy has only in-frame clones and leaves some out. Of around 190,000 clones in the sample, approximately 80% were seen once. The receptor was isolated from a human donor in a cohort sampled during active COVID-19. The V and J genes are TRBV12-5 and TRBJ2-7; 8 bases are a match to TRBD1. The sample was peripheral blood. CDR3 in amino acids: CASGLGTGSYEQYF. The CDR3 DNA is TGTGCTAGTGGTTTGGGGACAGGGTCCTACGAGCAGTACTTC.